This T cell receptor (beta chain) was sequenced during a study of PD-1 blockade in classical Hodgkin lymphoma. Clones were read by immunoSEQ multiplex PCR, and TCRdb kept only the in-frame ones, dropping some. The sample carries 50,000 to 65,000 clones, about 92% recorded once. The time point was: cycle 4 day 1 (C4D1), after around six weeks of nivolumab. All patients relapsed after autologous stem cell transplantation, and brentuximab vedotin exposure varied. Study-wide points: Newly diagnosed patients were reported to start with lower TCR diversity than healthy donors. A significant rise in TCR diversity by C4D1 was seen for CD4+ but not CD8+ cells.

A remark on this clone: Its cognate antigen is unknown.

CDR3 length: 13 amino acids. V dropped 2 bases and J dropped 4 bases, with 8 bases sitting between them. The germline V gene has CDR1 MDHEN and CDR2 SYDVKM. This sample comprised peripheral blood mononuclear cells (PBMCs), obtained before the fourth cycle of nivolumab. This TCR derives from a human donor with classical Hodgkin lymphoma. J is TRBJ2-5 and V is TRBV28; D gene uncertain. The CDR3 here is CASSLGHLETQYF. Here the CDR3 DNA reads TGTGCCAGCAGTTTAGGCCATTTAGAGACCCAGTACTTC.